The clone carrying this T cell receptor (beta chain) was seen only a few times. No antigen is known for it. As TCR cDNA was made by 5'RACE template switching, a universal primer site and UMIs were added. TCRdb passed the 5' RACE reads through MiXCR, listing each CDR3 protein once. The table records a few hundred thousand distinct CDR3 sequences, 8% to 9.5% of them present only once. The source of the sample is a study of T cells after yellow fever vaccination. Study-wide background: Fractions low in cell number were prepared with SMART-Seq v4 Ultra Low Input.

Study results and limitations: Only a minor proportion of clonotypes was detected across both CD4 and CD8 compartments. Reappearance after the booster was seen for most primary-vaccination clones, at 95% to 97% CD4 and 75% to 90% CD8.

The CDR3 spans 14 residues. The V and J ends lost 8 bases and 6 bases, in that order; junction bases with no gene match: 10. Germline CDR1 is ENHRY and CDR2 is SYGVKD. The source is a man aged 18 to 29 who received the YFV17D yellow fever vaccine. This sample comprised PBMCs, obtained around 45 days after the first yellow fever vaccination. The V gene is TRBV10-3, the J gene TRBJ1-5, with 7 bases lining up with TRBD1. The chain's CDR3 is CAIAQGEFSQPQHF. DNA for the CDR3: TGTGCCATCGCCCAGGGGGAGTTTAGTCAGCCCCAGCATTTT.